What follows is one TCR beta chain and its context. The table came from immunoSEQ multiplex PCR; TCRdb's copy has only in-frame clones and leaves some out. Found here are some 530,000 clones, roughly 80% of them singletons; the top ten hold around 12%. This record belongs to a study of shared clonotypes between healthy human individuals. The sample comprised PBMCs. The TCR was taken from a woman in her 40s in good health. Some clones in this sample may be carry-over from other donors' samples.

CDR3 in DNA: TGCGCCACCCGGGGGGCCTACGAGCAGTACTTC. The encoded protein is CATRGAYEQYF. V and J are TRBV10-2 and TRBJ2-7, with 7 bases identical to TRBD2. This CDR3 region has 11 residues. The germline gives CDR1 WSHSY, CDR2 SAAADI. V lost 10 bases, J lost 2 bases, and 2 bases stayed unmatched.